Listed here are 7 T cell receptor beta chains from one sample, sequenced in a study of cytomegalovirus exposure and HLA in healthy donors. The PCR contained 60 Vbeta and 13 Jbeta primers. TCRdb's table, derived via immunoSEQ multiplex PCR, lists solely in-frame clones and lacks some. This table has about 110,000 clones, approximately 78% appearing once. Sequenced: PBMCs. The origin of the receptors is a man aged 25-45 years in good health and CMV-seropositive.

The chain recombines TRBV6-1 with TRBJ2-1, with D perhaps TRBD2 (5 bases). Trimming removed 8 bases at V and 6 bases at J, with 14 bases between. Germline V gene sequence: CDR1 MNHNS, CDR2 SASEGT. The CDR3 extends over 13 amino acids. The CDR3 protein is CASGEGRINEQFF. The CDR3 DNA follows: TGTGCCAGCGGAGAGGGCAGGATCAATGAGCAGTTCTTC.

V and J are TRBV2 and TRBJ2-5; D call uncertain. Trimming took off 5 bases at V and 5 bases at J, with 6 bases between the two ends. Looked up from germline, CDR1 is SNHLY and CDR2 is FYNNEI. The CDR3 contains 11 residues. In DNA, the CDR3 is TGTGCCAGCAGTACGAGCGAGACCCAGTACTTC. This sequence encodes CASSTSETQYF. The whole variable domain, remainder taken from reference TRBV2 and TRBJ2-5, is EPEVTQTPSHQVTQMGQEVILRCVPISNHLYFYWYRQILGQKVEFLVSFYNNEISEKSEIFDDQFSVERPDGSNFTLKIRSTKLEDSAMYFCASSTSETQYFGPGTRLLVL.

The rearrangement joins TRBV12-5 to TRBJ1-5; 7 nucleotides match TRBD1. From germline, CDR1 is LGHNT and CDR2 FRNRAP. V lost 2 bases to trimming and J lost 0 bases; unmatched junction nucleotides: 13. The CDR3 length is 19 residues. This CDR3 reads CASGLYRGLNSHSNQPQHF. CDR3 bases: TGTGCTAGTGGTTTGTACAGGGGTCTAAACTCCCATAGCAATCAGCCCCAGCATTTT.

The chain recombines TRBV28 with TRBJ2-3; 11 nucleotides agree with TRBD2. Per germline, CDR1 MDHEN and CDR2 SYDVKM. The CDR3 runs to 16 residues. With 3 bases clipped from V and 3 bases from J, the junction kept 5 bases outside the gene matches. CDR3 nucleotides: TGTGCCAGCAGTTTGGACCTAGCGGGGGGAACAGATACGCAGTATTTT. It specifies CASSLDLAGGTDTQYF.

The rearrangement joins TRBV5-1 to TRBJ1-2; 8 nucleotides align to TRBD1. V shed 0 bases, J shed 8 bases, and the junction held 15 bases outside the gene matches. This CDR3 comprises 17 residues. Germline values: CDR1 SGHRS, CDR2 YFSETQ. Here the CDR3 DNA reads TGCGCCAGCAGCTTGGGAGGGACAGGAGGCTTCGAGGGGGGCTACACCTTC. This gives the protein CASSLGGTGGFEGGYTF.

This chain joins TRBV4-1 and TRBJ1-5; D not certain. CDR3 size: 15 residues. Trimming took off 0 bases at V and 6 bases at J, with 12 bases between the two ends. The germline CDR1 and CDR2 sequences are MGHRA and YSYEKL. CDR3 region: CASSQDIGVTQPQHF. The DNA for the CDR3 is TGCGCCAGCAGCCAAGATATCGGGGTAACTCAGCCCCAGCATTTT.

The chain has TRBV2 and TRBJ2-5; D is perhaps TRBD1 (6 bases). Trimming shortened V by 6 bases and J by 2 bases, and 13 bases separated the two germline ends. The germline CDR1 and CDR2 sequences are SNHLY and FYNNEI. The CDR3 runs to 14 residues. The CDR3 here is CASRPGHKQETQYF. The CDR3 coding sequence is TGTGCCAGCAGGCCGGGACATAAACAAGAGACCCAGTACTTC. Full variable domain (outside the CDR3, taken from reference TRBV2 and TRBJ2-5): EPEVTQTPSHQVTQMGQEVILRCVPISNHLYFYWYRQILGQKVEFLVSFYNNEISEKSEIFDDQFSVERPDGSNFTLKIRSTKLEDSAMYFCASRPGHKQETQYFGPGTRLLVL.